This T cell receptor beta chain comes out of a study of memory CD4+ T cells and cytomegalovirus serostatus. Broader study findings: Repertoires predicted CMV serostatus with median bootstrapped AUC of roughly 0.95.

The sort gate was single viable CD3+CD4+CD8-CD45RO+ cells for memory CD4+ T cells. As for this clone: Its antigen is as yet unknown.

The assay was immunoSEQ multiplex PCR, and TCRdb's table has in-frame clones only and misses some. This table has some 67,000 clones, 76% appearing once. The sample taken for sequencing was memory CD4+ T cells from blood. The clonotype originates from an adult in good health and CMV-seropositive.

CDR3 in DNA: TGCGCCAGCAGCCCCCGGGAGGGCGGGACTGAAGCTTTCTTT. It translates to CASSPREGGTEAFF. The gene calls are TRBV4-1 and TRBJ1-1; D not certain. The CDR3 length is 14 residues. Germline V gene data show CDR1 as MGHRA and CDR2 as YSYEKL. V gave up 4 bases and J gave up 5 bases, with 14 bases separating them.